Shown below are 25 T cell receptor beta chains from a single sample sequenced in a study of neurological immune-mediated disorders. One entry per CDR3 protein results from TCRdb running MiXCR on the 5' RACE reads. The sample holds 50,000 to 80,000 distinct CDR3 sequences, 3.5% to 5% seen once. Sequenced material: PBMCs. These receptors were taken from a man younger than 40 with multiple sclerosis.

This clonotype has a count of ten or more. The chain couples TRBV5-1 to TRBJ1-4, with TRBD1 identical over 9 bases. This CDR3 comprises 16 residues. The J segment lost 8 bases and the V segment lost 4 bases, leaving 12 bases of the junction unmatched. Germline CDR1 SGHRS, CDR2 YFSETQ. The CDR3 here is CASSNNPGQGSEKLFF. The CDR3 bases are TGCGCCAGCAGCAACAATCCGGGACAGGGTAGCGAAAAACTGTTTTTT.

This clonotype has ten or more counts. The gene calls are TRBV6-1 and TRBJ1-6; D is possibly TRBD1 (5 bases). V lost 10 bases and J 9 bases, leaving 22 bases between the germline ends. CDR3 length: 15 amino acids. Germline-derived CDR1 and CDR2 are MNHNS and SASEGT. The CDR3 loop reads CATDPGAGGSSPLHF. Written as DNA, the CDR3 is TGTGCCACCGATCCCGGCGCGGGGGGAAGTTCACCCCTCCACTTT.

The rearrangement joins TRBV5-4 to TRBJ1-1, with D hard to call. The CDR3 covers 15 residues. V dropped 0 bases and J dropped 0 bases, with 9 bases sitting between them. CDR1 SGHNT and CDR2 YYREEE come from the germline V gene (reference sequence). CDR3 protein: CASSLDGLMNTEAFF. DNA for the CDR3: TGTGCCAGCAGCTTGGATGGACTCATGAACACTGAAGCTTTCTTT.

In this sample, this clonotype turned up many times. The CDR3 DNA sequence: TGTGCCAGCAGCTGGGGACAGGGGGCTCGAACCGGGGAGCTGTTTTTT. This gives the protein CASSWGQGARTGELFF. The rearrangement uses TRBV5-5 and TRBJ2-2; 12 nucleotides align to TRBD1. The trim removed 3 bases at V and 5 bases at J, leaving 5 bases unmatched. Germline loops: CDR1 SGHKS, CDR2 YYEKEE (reference sequence). This CDR3 has 16 residues.

Ten or more counts support this clonotype. This chain joins TRBV6-5 and TRBJ1-1; unclear D gene. V lost 8 bases and J 0 bases, leaving 10 bases between the germline ends. Germline-derived CDR1 and CDR2 are MNHEY and SVGAGI. This CDR3 comprises 13 residues. The DNA of the CDR3 is TGTGCCAGCGGTCTCGGATTGAACACTGAAGCTTTCTTT. This gives the protein CASGLGLNTEAFF.

This clonotype was recorded a few times. V is TRBV20-1 and J is TRBJ1-2; possibly TRBD1 for D (5 bases). The CDR3 loop spans 12 amino acids. V lost 0 bases and J lost 10, with 12 bases in between. CDR1 and CDR2 from the germline V gene are DFQATT and SNEGSKA (reference sequence). The CDR3 DNA reads as TGCAGTGCTAGAGATGGGACGGAGAACTACACCTTC. This encodes CSARDGTENYTF.

This clonotype was seen ten or more times. The gene calls are TRBV10-3 and TRBJ1-1; D possibly corresponds to TRBD1 (5 bases). CDR1 ENHRY and CDR2 SYGVKD come from the germline V gene. CDR3 length: 12 residues. V lost 6 bases to trimming and J lost 7 bases, with 12 bases between them. As DNA, the CDR3 is TGTGCCATCAGGCCTCCGGGGGATGAAGCTTTCTTT. Its protein product is CAIRPPGDEAFF.

This clonotype was seen at least ten times. The chain combines TRBV2 with TRBJ1-5, with D perhaps TRBD1 (6 bases). The CDR3 has 15 amino acids. V gave up 5 bases and J gave up 6 bases, with 17 bases separating them. Looked up from germline, CDR1 is SNHLY and CDR2 is FYNNEI. Here the CDR3 DNA reads TGTGCCAGCAGTCCCGGGAGGGGGAGAAGTCAGCCCCAGCATTTT. It is translated as CASSPGRGRSQPQHF.

This clonotype came up many times. This chain uses TRBV5-1 with TRBJ2-5; D is tentatively TRBD1 or TRBD2 (6 bases each). Germline V gene data show CDR1 as SGHRS and CDR2 as YFSETQ. V gave up 7 bases and J gave up 2 bases, with 15 bases separating them. This CDR3 has 14 amino acids. CDR3 bases: TGCGCCAGCTGCGAAGGGGGGCAGCAAGAGACCCAGTACTTC. This encodes CASCEGGQQETQYF.

This clonotype showed up many times. V is TRBV5-6 and J is TRBJ1-1; no clear D gene. The CDR3 has 14 amino acids. V was cut by 4 bases and J by 4 bases, with 14 bases left in between. Per germline, CDR1 SGHDT and CDR2 YYEEEE. The CDR3 is CASSPFGYGTEAFF. The CDR3 DNA sequence: TGTGCCAGCAGCCCATTCGGGTACGGCACTGAAGCTTTCTTT.

This clonotype was counted at least ten times. The V call is TRBV10-3, the J call TRBJ2-2; D perhaps matches TRBD1 (5 bases). V gave up 11 bases and J gave up 7 bases, with 23 bases separating them. The CDR3 is 15 amino acids. Germline V gene sequence: CDR1 ENHRY, CDR2 SYGVKD. CDR3 protein: CASGRGRTTDGELFF. CDR3 DNA: TGTGCCTCAGGAAGGGGAAGGACGACGGACGGGGAGCTGTTTTTT.

This chain uses TRBV18 with TRBJ1-2, with a tentative D call TRBD1 (5 bases). Deletions cut 3 bases from V and 8 bases from J, with 16 bases between. In germline, CDR1 is KGHSH, CDR2 LQKENI. This CDR3 region has 14 residues. CDR3 loop: CASSPQGFLYGYTF. CDR3 sequence (DNA): TGTGCCAGCTCACCGCAGGGATTCTTGTACGGCTACACCTTC.

The rearrangement uses TRBV4-2 and TRBJ2-1; 10 nucleotides match TRBD2. This CDR3 has 15 amino acids. Germline CDR1 and CDR2: LGHNA and YNFKEQ. V gave up 4 bases and J gave up 3 bases; unmatched junction bases: 3. CDR3 sequence reads: CASSPSGGDYNEQFF. The DNA of the CDR3 is TGTGCCAGCAGCCCAAGCGGGGGGGACTACAATGAGCAGTTCTTC.

In its sample, this clonotype was seen many times. The chain carries TRBV7-8 and TRBJ1-2; D is unclear. Deletions cut 1 base from V and 4 bases from J, with 4 bases between. This CDR3 spans 12 amino acids. In germline, CDR1 is SGHVS, CDR2 FQNEAQ. The CDR3 DNA follows: TGTGCCAGCAGCTTAGTCAGCTATGGCTACACCTTC. It encodes CASSLVSYGYTF. Full variable domain (remainder filled in from reference TRBV7-8 and TRBJ1-2): GAGVSQSPRYKVAKRGQDVALRCDPISGHVSLFWYQQALGQGPEFLTYFQNEAQLDKSGLPSDRFFAERPEGSVSTLKIQRTQQEDSAVYLCASSLVSYGYTFGSGTRLTVV.

The chain joins TRBV5-6 to TRBJ1-1; D remains unclear. The CDR3 has 15 residues. The ends were cut back, 4 bases at V and 5 bases at J, with 18 bases in the middle. Per germline, CDR1 SGHDT and CDR2 YYEEEE. CDR3 sequence reads: CASSTQTLRGTEAFF. As DNA, the CDR3 is TGTGCCAGCAGCACACAGACACTGAGAGGAACTGAAGCTTTCTTT.

The rearrangement uses TRBV20-1 and TRBJ2-1, with TRBD2 matching over 9 bases. V lost 5 bases to trimming and J lost 4 bases; unmatched junction nucleotides: 12. Germline V gene lookup returns CDR1 DFQATT and CDR2 SNEGSKA (reference sequence). The CDR3 loop spans 16 amino acids. CDR3 nucleotide sequence: TGCAGTGCTCTGCGACGAGCGGGGGGCGGTTACAATGAGCAGTTCTTC. It translates to CSALRRAGGGYNEQFF.

Regarding this clonotype: A read error may be the cause here, since a much bigger clone is one base away. This likely comes from a read error, as the CDR3 has no conserved phenylalanine or tryptophan at its end. In DNA, the CDR3 is TGTGCCAGCACTTGGTCCGGGACAGGGGGGGTGAGTGGCTACACCATC. This codes for CASTWSGTGGVSGYTI. The genes are TRBV12-3 or TRBV12-4 and TRBJ1-2; TRBD1 matches 11 bases. CDR3 length equals 16 residues. The J segment lost 7 bases and the V segment lost 7 bases, leaving 14 bases of the junction unmatched.

This clonotype was detected many times. The chain employs TRBV2 and TRBJ2-7; D might be TRBD1 or TRBD2, each matching 5 bases. The CDR3 is made up of 11 amino acids. The V and J ends lost 8 bases and 4 bases respectively, with 9 bases between them. The germline CDR1 and CDR2 sequences are SNHLY and FYNNEI. The CDR3 here is CASGTLYEQYV. The CDR3 region has the DNA TGTGCCAGCGGGACCCTATACGAGCAGTACGTC.

This clonotype was recorded at least ten times. This rearrangement joins TRBV20-1 to TRBJ2-7, with a possible D match to TRBD2 (5 bases). Germline V gene sequence: CDR1 DFQATT, CDR2 SNEGSKA (reference sequence). The CDR3 has 16 amino acids. Trimming stripped 1 base from V and 2 bases from J, with 18 bases between. The CDR3: CSARGSSRGPPYEQYF. The CDR3 region has the DNA TGCAGTGCTAGAGGATCCAGTCGGGGTCCCCCCTACGAGCAGTACTTC.

This clonotype was counted only a few times. This chain joins TRBV27 and TRBJ2-7; 11 nucleotides align to TRBD1. The CDR3 extends over 15 amino acids. The junction had 7 bases not matched to a gene; V was cut back by 7 bases and J by 2 bases. CDR1 and CDR2 from the germline V gene are MNHEY and SMNVEV (reference sequence). For the CDR3, the DNA is TGTGCCAGCACCTCAAGGGGACAGGGGGCCTACGAGCAGTACTTC. It specifies CASTSRGQGAYEQYF.

The J gene is TRBJ1-2, the V gene TRBV4-1; D is undetermined. Germline V lookup: CDR1 MGHRA, CDR2 YSYEKL. This CDR3 is 14 amino acids long. The V end was cut by 0 bases, the J end by 4 bases, with 9 bases between. CDR3 DNA: TGCGCCAGCAGCCAAGAAAGCAGTTCCTATGGCTACACCTTC. It codes for CASSQESSSYGYTF.

At least ten counts were recorded for this clonotype. At one end, the junction sequence differs from germline, possibly due to a read error. The chain combines TRBV12-3 or TRBV12-4 with TRBJ1-4, with D perhaps TRBD1 (6 bases). CDR3 length: 14 amino acids. The CDR3 DNA follows: TGTGCCACCAGTGACAGGATGGAGCATGAAAAACTGTTTTTT. Residues: CATSDRMEHEKLFF.

This clonotype has more than one count but fewer than ten. V and J are TRBV5-1 and TRBJ1-2; a possible D gene is TRBD1 (6 bases). The ends were cut back, 7 bases at V and 8 bases at J, with 12 bases in the middle. The germline V gene has CDR1 SGHRS and CDR2 YFSETQ. This CDR3 region has 11 residues. The CDR3 loop reads CASSEGGGYTF. CDR3 DNA: TGCGCCAGCTCGGAGGGGGGCGGCTACACCTTC.

This clonotype has ten or more counts. The chain recombines TRBV2 with TRBJ1-5; no clear D gene. Germline loops: CDR1 SNHLY, CDR2 FYNNEI. The V gene lost 4 bases and the J gene lost 4 bases, with 11 bases spanning the gap. The CDR3 spans 14 residues. The CDR3 nucleotides read TGTGCCAGCAGTGGGTCCTTGACTAATCAGCCCCAGCATTTT. Protein sequence: CASSGSLTNQPQHF.

The chain is built from TRBV14 and TRBJ2-2, with D tentatively TRBD2 (5 bases). The CDR3 consists of 14 residues. The V end lost 6 bases, the J end lost 4 bases, and 12 bases lay between the germline ends. CDR1 is SGHDN and CDR2 is FVKESK in the germline V gene. The CDR3 region has the DNA TGTGCCAGCAGAACGGCGGGCATCACCGGGGAGCTGTTTTTT. This codes for CASRTAGITGELFF.